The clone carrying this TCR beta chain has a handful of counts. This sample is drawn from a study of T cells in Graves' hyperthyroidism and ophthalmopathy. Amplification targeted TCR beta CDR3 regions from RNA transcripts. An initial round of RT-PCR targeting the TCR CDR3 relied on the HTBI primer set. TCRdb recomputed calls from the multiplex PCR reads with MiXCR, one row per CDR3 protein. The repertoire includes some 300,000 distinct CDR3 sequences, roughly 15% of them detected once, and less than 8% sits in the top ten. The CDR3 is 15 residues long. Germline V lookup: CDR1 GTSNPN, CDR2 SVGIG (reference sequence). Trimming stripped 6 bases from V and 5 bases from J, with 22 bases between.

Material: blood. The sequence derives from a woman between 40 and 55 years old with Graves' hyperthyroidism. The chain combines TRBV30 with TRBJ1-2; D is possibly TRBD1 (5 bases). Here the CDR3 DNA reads TGTGCCTGCACGACCCGGGTTAGGGACTATTATGGCTACACCTTC. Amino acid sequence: CACTTRVRDYYGYTF.